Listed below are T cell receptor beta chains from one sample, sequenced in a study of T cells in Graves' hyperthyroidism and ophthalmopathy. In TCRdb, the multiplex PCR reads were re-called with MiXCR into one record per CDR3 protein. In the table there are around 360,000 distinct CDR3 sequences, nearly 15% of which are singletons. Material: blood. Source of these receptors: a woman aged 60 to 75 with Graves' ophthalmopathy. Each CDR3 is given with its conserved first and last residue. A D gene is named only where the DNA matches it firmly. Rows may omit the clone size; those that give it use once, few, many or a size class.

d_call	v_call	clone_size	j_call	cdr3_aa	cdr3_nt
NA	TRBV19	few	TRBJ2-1	CASSIESAGSYNEQFF	TGTGCCAGTAGTATAGAATCAGCGGGCTCCTACAATGAGCAGTTCTTC
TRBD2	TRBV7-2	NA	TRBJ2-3	CASSVQGGSKDTQYF	TGTGCCAGCAGCGTCCAGGGAGGGTCCAAAGATACGCAGTATTTT
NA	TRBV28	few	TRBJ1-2	CASSSPLDGYTF	TGTGCCAGCAGTTCCCCCCTCGATGGCTACACCTTC
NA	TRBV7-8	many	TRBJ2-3	CASSLGGGRTQYF	TGTGCCAGCAGTTTAGGAGGCGGGCGTACGCAGTATTTT
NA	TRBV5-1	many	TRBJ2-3	CASSLGSPTDTQYF	TGCGCCAGCAGCTTGGGTAGCCCGACAGATACGCAGTATTTT
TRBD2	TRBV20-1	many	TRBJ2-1	CSASLLAGDQFF	TGCAGTGCCTCCCTACTAGCGGGGGACCAGTTCTTC
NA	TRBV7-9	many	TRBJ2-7	CASSSPPGIYEQYF	TGTGCCAGCAGCTCCCCCCCGGGGATCTACGAGCAGTACTTC
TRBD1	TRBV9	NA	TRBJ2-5	CASSAGTGLQETQYF	TGTGCCAGCAGCGCCGGGACAGGATTACAAGAGACCCAGTACTTC
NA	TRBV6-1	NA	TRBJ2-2	CASSPYQIGAGGGTGELFF	TGTGCCAGCAGTCCCTATCAAATCGGGGCCGGAGGGGGCACCGGGGAGCTGTTTTTT
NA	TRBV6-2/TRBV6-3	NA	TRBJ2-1	CASRVGAVYEQFF	TGTGCCAGCAGAGTGGGGGCCGTGTATGAGCAGTTCTTC
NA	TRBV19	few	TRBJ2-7	CACHGGGEQYF	TGTGCCTGCCATGGTGGCGGGGAGCAGTACTTC
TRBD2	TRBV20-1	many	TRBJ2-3	CSARDRWTSGRARDTQYF	TGCAGTGCTAGAGATCGATGGACTAGCGGGAGGGCCAGAGATACGCAGTATTTT
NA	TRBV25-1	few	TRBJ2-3	CASSEGGGKDTQYF	TGTGCCAGCAGTGAGGGAGGGGGTAAAGATACGCAGTATTTT
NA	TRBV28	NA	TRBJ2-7	CASSHTLKRGSYEQYF	TGTGCCAGCAGCCATACCCTGAAAAGGGGCTCCTACGAGCAGTACTTC
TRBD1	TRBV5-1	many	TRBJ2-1	CASSNRDRGLGEQFF	TGCGCCAGCAGCAATCGAGACAGGGGGCTCGGGGAGCAGTTCTTC
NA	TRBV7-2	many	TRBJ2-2	CASSPDPPGDTGELFF	TGTGCCAGCAGCCCAGATCCCCCGGGGGACACCGGGGAGCTGTTTTTT
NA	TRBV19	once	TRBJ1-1	CASRPQGSTEAFF	TGTGCCAGTAGGCCCCAGGGGTCCACTGAAGCTTTCTTT
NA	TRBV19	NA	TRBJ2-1	CASNDRTGVHEQFF	TGTGCCAGTAACGATAGGACCGGAGTCCATGAGCAGTTCTTC
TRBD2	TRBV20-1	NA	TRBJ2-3	CSARTSGRRGTDTQYF	TGCAGTGCCCGGACTAGCGGGAGAAGGGGCACAGATACGCAGTATTTT
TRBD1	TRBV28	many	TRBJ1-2	CASSALRTGNGYTF	TGTGCCAGCAGCGCCCTCCGGACAGGGAATGGCTACACCTTC
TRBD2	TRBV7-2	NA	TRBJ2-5	CASSFALRTSGSGETQYF	TGTGCCAGCAGCTTCGCACTGAGGACTAGCGGGAGTGGGGAGACCCAGTACTTC
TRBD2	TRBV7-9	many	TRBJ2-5	CASSLDPPFATSKETQYF	TGTGCCAGCAGCTTAGACCCCCCGTTTGCGACTAGCAAAGAGACCCAGTACTTC
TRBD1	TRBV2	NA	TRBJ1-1	CASRGLGQANTEAFF	TGTGCCAGCAGAGGTTTGGGACAGGCGAACACTGAAGCTTTCTTT
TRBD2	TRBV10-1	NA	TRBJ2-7	CASSSGLAGGSYEQYF	TGCGCCAGCAGTTCAGGACTAGCGGGAGGGTCCTACGAGCAGTACTTC